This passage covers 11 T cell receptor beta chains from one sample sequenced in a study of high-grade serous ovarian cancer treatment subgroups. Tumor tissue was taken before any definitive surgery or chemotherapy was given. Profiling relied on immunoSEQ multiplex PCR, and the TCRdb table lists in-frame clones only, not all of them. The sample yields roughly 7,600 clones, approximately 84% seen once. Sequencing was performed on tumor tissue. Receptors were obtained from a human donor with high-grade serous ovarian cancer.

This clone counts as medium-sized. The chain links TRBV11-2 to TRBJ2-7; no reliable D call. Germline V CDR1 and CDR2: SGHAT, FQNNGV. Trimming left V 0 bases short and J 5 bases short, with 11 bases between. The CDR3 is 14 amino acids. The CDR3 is CASSLDGPLDEQYF. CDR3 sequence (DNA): TGTGCCAGCAGCTTAGATGGGCCTCTCGACGAGCAGTACTTC.

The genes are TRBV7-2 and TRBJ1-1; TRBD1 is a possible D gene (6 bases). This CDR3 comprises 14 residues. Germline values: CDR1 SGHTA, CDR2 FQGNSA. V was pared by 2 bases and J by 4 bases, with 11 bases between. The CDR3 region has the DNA TGTGCCAGCAGCTTATTACAGGGTGGCACTGAAGCTTTCTTT. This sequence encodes CASSLLQGGTEAFF.

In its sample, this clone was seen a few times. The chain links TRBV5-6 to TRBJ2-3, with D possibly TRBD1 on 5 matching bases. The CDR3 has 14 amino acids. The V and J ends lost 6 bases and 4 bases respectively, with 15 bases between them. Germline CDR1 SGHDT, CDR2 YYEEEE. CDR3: CASKLGPGADTQYF. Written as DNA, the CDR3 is TGTGCCAGCAAACTGGGGCCGGGCGCAGATACGCAGTATTTT. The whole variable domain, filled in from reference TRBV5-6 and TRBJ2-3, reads DAGVTQSPTHLIKTRGQQVTLRCSPKSGHDTVSWYQQALGQGPQFIFQYYEEEERQRGNFPDRFSGHQFPNYSSELNVNALLLGDSALYLCASKLGPGADTQYFGPGTRLTVL.

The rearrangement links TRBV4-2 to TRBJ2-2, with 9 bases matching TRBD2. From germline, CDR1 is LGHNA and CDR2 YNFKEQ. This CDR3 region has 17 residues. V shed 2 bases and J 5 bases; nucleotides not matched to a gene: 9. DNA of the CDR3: TGTGCCAGCAGCCAATCACGCCAGCTAGCGGGAACCGGGGAGCTGTTTTTT. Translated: CASSQSRQLAGTGELFF.

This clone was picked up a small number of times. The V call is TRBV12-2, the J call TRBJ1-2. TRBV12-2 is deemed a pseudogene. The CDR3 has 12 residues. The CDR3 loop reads CAVPWRDPGYTF. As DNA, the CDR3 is TGTGCAGTCCCCTGGCGAGACCCTGGCTACACCTTC.

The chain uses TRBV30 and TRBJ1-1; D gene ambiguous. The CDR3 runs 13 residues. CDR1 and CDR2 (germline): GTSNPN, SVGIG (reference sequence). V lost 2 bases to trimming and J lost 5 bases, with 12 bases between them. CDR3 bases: TGTGCCTGGAGTAAGGCCGGAGGGACTGAAGCTTTCTTT. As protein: CAWSKAGGTEAFF.

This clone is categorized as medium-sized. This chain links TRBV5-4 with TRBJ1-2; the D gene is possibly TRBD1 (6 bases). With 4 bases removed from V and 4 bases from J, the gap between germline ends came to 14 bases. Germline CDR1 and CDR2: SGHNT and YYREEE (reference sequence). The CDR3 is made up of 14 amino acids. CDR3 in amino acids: CASSALDSPYGYTF. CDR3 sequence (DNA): TGTGCCAGCAGCGCACTGGACAGTCCCTATGGCTACACCTTC.

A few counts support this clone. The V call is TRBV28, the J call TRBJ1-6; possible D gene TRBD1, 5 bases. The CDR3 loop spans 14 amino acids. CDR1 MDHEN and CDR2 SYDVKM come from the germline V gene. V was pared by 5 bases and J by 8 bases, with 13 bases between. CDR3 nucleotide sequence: TGTGCCAGCAGTCCAGGGTTTGCTGATTCACCCCTCCACTTT. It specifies CASSPGFADSPLHF. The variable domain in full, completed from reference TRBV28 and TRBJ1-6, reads DVKVTQSSRYLVKRTGEKVFLECVQDMDHENMFWYRQDPGLGLRLIYFSYDVKMKEKGDIPEGYSVSREKKERFSLILESASTNQTSMYLCASSPGFADSPLHFGNGTRLTVT.

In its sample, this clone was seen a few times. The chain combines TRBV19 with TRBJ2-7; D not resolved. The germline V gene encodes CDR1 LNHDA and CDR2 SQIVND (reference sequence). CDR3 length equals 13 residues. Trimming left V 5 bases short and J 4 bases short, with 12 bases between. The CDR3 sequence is CASSLQVGYEQYF. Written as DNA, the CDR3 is TGTGCCAGTAGTTTGCAGGTAGGGTACGAGCAGTACTTC.

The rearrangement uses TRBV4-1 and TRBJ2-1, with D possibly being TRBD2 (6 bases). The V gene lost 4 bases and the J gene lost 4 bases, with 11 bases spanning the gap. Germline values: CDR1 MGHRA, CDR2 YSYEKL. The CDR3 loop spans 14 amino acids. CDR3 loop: CASSRDSPYNEQFF. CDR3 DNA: TGCGCCAGCAGCCGGGACTCACCGTACAATGAGCAGTTCTTC.

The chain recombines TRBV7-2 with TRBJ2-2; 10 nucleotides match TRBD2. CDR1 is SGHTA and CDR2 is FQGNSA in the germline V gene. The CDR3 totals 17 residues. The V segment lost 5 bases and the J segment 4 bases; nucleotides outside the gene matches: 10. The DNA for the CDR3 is TGTGCCAGCAGCCCCATTCTAGCGGGGGCCCCCACCGGGGAGCTGTTTTTT. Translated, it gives CASSPILAGAPTGELFF.